This record looks at one T cell receptor beta chain sequence and its context. This clone occurred many times. Its target antigen remains unknown. Base qualities were left out, and no much larger clone turns up one base away. The source of the sample is a study of blood T cell repertoires in COVID-19 (TCRdb year 2020). Background for the entire study: Collaborator samples came from the United States, Italy and Spain and covered acute and convalescent phases of COVID-19. The material from the prospective study consisted of cDNA or gDNA derived from T cells, B-cell-depleted T cells, or PBMCs. The dataset comprised deeply sampled blood TCRbeta repertoires from subjects exposed to, actively infected with, or recovered from COVID-19. The repertoires were made available in a free public database intended to serve as a resource for research on the immune response to SARS-CoV-2. Samples were obtained from the ongoing ImmuneRACE study (first 160 participants) and from about 1,300 subjects provided by 6 global collaborators. The sample metadata nearly always contained a de-identified subject ID, COVID-19 status, age in years and sex. HLA class I and class II types, where available, came from metadata supplied by the sample provider rather than from assay-based typing.

Reading from cysteine to phenylalanine, the CDR3 counts 15 amino acids. The sequence is cut down to CDR3 DNA, 45 bases in frame from base 1. Looking up the germline V gene yields CDR1 MDHEN and CDR2 SYDVKM. The trim is 5 bases for V and 10 bases for J, with a gap of 18 bases between the germline ends. The immunoSEQ Assay, a bias-controlled multiplex PCR, was used to amplify TCRbeta CDR3 regions from genomic DNA. Concerning the study's data processing: The number of nucleated cells in each sample was estimated by amplification of reference gene primers within the assay. To quantify the absolute abundance of each unique TCRbeta CDR3 rearrangement, sequence reads were collapsed and filtered. For each sample, productive Simpson clonality was calculated as the square root of Simpson's diversity index over productive rearrangements. The source is immuneACCESS, and TCRdb retained only in-frame sequences with V and J called. Part of the clones is not carried over; for the studies checked, unresolved V genes explain less than half of this, and the remainder is unexplained. That table is the source of V, J and clone size, and D and trimming were worked out from the DNA. Recorded for this sample are roughly 290,000 clones; around four fifths of them occurred a single time. The ten biggest clones cover 4.1% of the sample.

What the work shows at the level of the full study, not this receptor alone: The amount of clinical and demographic metadata varied by source and participant and was provided uncurated.

Whole blood was collected in K2EDTA tubes by collaborating institutions according to the institutions' own protocols. Collaborator samples were shipped for TCRbeta analysis as frozen whole blood, isolated PBMCs, or DNA extracted from either sample type. Rearrangement joined TRBV28 to TRBJ1-6, with a tentative D gene TRBD1 over 6 matching bases. This TCR derives from a woman aged 45-65 years with active or convalescent COVID-19. The sample comprised peripheral blood. The nucleotides read TGTGCCAGCAGTGAAGCCAGGGGAGCCGGCTCACCCCTCCACTTT. It translates to CASSEARGAGSPLHF.